This TCR beta chain was found in a study of vaccination and CD4 T cells after COVID-19. Cultured CD4+ T-cell DNA underwent Oncomine TCR Beta short-read sequencing. Each CDR3 protein is one row after TCRdb ran MiXCR on the PCR reads. The sample lists some 2,900 distinct CDR3 sequences, less than 35% seen once, with less than 50% in the top ten. Treatment meaning: roughly 11-day PBMC culture with coronavirus spike peptide pools or control peptides (ViraFEST assay). From germline, CDR1 is DFQATT and CDR2 SNEGSKA (reference sequence). CDR3 length: 15 amino acids. V was clipped by 5 bases and J by 3 bases; unmatched bases: 5. General study findings and limits: Spike mono-reactivity applied to 304 of 307 vaccine-specific clones detected in convalescent patients.

This clonotype was detected a few times. The target antigen is unknown. The sequencing input was CD4+ T cells from blood, cultured in vitro. The sequence came from a human donor who had recovered from COVID-19. J is TRBJ2-3 and V is TRBV20-1; 13 bases line up with TRBD2. CDR3: CSALTSGGITDTQYF. In DNA form, the CDR3 reads TGCAGTGCTCTGACTAGCGGGGGGATTACAGATACGCAGTATTTT.